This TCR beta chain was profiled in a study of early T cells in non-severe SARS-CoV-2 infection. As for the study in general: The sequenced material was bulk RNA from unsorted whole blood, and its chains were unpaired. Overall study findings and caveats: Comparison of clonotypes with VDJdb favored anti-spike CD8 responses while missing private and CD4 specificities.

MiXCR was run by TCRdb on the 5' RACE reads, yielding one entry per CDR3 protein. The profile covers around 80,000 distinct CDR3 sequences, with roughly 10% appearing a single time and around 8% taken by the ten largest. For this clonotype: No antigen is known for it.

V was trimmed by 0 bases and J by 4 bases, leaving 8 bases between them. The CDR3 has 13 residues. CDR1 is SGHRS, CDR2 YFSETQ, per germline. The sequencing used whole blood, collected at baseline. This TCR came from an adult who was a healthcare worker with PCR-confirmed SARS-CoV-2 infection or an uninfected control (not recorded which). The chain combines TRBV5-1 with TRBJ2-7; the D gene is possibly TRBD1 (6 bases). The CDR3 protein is CASSLDRAYEQYF. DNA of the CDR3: TGCGCCAGCAGCTTGGACAGGGCTTACGAGCAGTACTTC.